Included here is one TCR beta chain sequence, with context. The germline V gene has CDR1 MNHEY and CDR2 SVGAGI. J lost 4 bases, V lost 1 base, and 8 bases had no gene match. The CDR3 runs to 16 residues. This sample stems from a study of blood T cell repertoires in COVID-19. Method: immunoSEQ multiplex PCR; TCRdb's copy keeps in-frame clones and lacks some. The sample records roughly 240,000 clones, 80% to 90% being singletons. The sequence was collected from a woman in her 30s with acute COVID-19. The sample taken for sequencing was PBMCs or T cells enriched from blood (not recorded which). V and J are TRBV6-5 and TRBJ1-2; 8 bases are shared with TRBD1. CDR3 in amino acids: CASSYWQGAVSYGYTF. CDR3 DNA: TGTGCCAGCAGTTACTGGCAGGGGGCGGTTAGCTATGGCTACACCTTC.